This TCR beta chain was sequenced during a study of T cells after yellow fever vaccination. Study-level information: Where fractions had low cell numbers, libraries were prepared from them with the SMART-Seq v4 Ultra Low Input RNA kit. Study-level findings and limits: Any FACS-sorted repertoire could hold abundant clonotypes that contaminate it from the bulk population.

Production of TCR cDNA was by 5'RACE template switching, which also added a universal primer site and UMIs. Each CDR3 protein gets one entry after TCRdb re-called the 5' RACE reads with MiXCR. The sample holds 500,000 to 650,000 distinct CDR3 sequences, about 12% seen once. V lost 1 base and J 0 bases, leaving 12 bases between the germline ends. The CDR3 covers 16 residues. The germline CDR1 and CDR2 sequences are SGHRS and YFSETQ. This clonotype has more than one count but fewer than ten. What it recognizes is unknown. The sequencing here drew on PBMCs, taken on the day of the yellow fever booster vaccination. This receptor was taken from a man aged 25-40 years who received the YFV17D yellow fever vaccine. J is TRBJ2-3 and V is TRBV5-1; maybe TRBD2 (6 bases). DNA for the CDR3: TGCGCCAGCAGCTTGAATAGCGGAGCTAGCACAGATACGCAGTATTTT. It translates to CASSLNSGASTDTQYF.